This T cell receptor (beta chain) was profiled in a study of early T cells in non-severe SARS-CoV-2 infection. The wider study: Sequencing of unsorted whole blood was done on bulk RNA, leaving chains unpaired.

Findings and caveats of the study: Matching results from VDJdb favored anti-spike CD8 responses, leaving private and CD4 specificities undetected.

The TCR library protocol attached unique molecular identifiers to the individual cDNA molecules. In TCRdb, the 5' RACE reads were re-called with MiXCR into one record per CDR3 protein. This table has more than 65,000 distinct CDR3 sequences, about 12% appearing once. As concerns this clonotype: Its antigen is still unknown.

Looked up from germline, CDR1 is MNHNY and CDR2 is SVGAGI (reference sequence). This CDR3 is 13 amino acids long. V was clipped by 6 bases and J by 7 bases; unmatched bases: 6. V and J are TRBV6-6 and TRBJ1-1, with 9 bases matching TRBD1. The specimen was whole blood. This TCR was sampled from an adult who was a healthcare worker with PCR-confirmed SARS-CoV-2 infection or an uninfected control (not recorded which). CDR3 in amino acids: CASSRTGANEAFF. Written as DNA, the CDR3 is TGTGCCAGCAGCAGGACAGGGGCGAATGAAGCTTTCTTT.